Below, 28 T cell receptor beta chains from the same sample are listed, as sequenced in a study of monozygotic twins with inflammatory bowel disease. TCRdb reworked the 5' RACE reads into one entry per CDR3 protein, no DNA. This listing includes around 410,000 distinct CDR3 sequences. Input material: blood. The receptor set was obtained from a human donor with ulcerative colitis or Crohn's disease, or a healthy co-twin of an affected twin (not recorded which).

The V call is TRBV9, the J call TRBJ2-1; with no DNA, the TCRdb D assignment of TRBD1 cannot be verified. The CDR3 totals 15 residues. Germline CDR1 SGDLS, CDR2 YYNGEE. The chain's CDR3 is CASSVGGNSYNEQFF.

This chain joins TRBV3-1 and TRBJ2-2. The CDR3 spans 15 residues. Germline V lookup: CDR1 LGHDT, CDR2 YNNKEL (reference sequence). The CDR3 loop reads CASSQGSWGTGELFF.

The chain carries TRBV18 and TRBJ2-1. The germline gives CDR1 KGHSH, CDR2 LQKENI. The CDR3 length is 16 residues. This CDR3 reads CASSPRGDSSYNEQFF. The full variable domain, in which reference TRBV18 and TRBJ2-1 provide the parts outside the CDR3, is NAGVMQNPRHLVRRRGQEARLRCSPMKGHSHVYWYRQLPEEGLKFMVYLQKENIIDESGMPKERFSAEFPKEGPSILRIQQVVRGDSAAYFCASSPRGDSSYNEQFFGPGTRLTVL.

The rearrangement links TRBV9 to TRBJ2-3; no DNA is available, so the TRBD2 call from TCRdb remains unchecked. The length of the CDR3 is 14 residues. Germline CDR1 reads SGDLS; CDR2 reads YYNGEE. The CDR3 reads CASSSGTRGDTQYF.

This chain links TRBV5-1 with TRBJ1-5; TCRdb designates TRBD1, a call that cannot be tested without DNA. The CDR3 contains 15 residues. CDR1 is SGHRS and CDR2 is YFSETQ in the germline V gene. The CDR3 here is CASSLGTGSNQPQHF.

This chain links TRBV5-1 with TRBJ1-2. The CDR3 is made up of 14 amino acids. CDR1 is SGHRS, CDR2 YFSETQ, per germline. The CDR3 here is CASSLAQSNYGYTF.

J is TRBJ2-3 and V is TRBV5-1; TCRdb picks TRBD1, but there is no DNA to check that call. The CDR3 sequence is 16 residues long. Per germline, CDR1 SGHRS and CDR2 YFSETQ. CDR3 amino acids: CASSLGVTGGKDTQYF.

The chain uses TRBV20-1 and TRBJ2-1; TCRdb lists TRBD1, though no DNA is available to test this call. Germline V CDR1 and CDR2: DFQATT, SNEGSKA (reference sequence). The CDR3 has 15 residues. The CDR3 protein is CSARGGTGGLYEQFF.

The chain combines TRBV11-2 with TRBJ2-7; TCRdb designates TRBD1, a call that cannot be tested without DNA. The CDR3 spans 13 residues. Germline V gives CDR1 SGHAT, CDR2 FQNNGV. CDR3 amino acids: CASSIKQGNEQYF.

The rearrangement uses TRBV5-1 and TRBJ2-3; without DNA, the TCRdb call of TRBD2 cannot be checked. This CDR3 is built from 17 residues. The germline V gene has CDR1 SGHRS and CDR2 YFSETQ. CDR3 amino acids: CASSLGPYRTSTDTQYF.

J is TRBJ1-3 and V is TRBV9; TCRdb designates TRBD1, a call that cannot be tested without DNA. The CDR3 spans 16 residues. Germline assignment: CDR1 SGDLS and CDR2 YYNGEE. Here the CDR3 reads CASTRDANLPGNTIYF.

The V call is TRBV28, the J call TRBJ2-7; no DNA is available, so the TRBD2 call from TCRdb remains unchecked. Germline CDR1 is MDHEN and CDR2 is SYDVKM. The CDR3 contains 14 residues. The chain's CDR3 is CASTHGTPSNEQYF.

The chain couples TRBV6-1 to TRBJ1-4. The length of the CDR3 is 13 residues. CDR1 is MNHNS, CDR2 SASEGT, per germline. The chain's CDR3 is CASTGTSKEKLFF.

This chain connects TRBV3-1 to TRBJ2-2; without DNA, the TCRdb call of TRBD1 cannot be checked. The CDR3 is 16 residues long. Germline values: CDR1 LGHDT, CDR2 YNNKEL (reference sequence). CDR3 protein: CASSQEGQILSGELLF.

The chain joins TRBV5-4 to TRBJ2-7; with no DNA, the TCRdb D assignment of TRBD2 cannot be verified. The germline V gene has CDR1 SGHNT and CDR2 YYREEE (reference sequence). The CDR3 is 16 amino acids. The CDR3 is CASSSSPRGGPYEQYF.

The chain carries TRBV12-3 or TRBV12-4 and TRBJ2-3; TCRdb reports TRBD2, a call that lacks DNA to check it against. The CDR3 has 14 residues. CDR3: CASSQTGRGDTQYF.

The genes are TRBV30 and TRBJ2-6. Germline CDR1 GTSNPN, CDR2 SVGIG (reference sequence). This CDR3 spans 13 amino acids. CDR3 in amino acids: CAFSYSGANVLTF.

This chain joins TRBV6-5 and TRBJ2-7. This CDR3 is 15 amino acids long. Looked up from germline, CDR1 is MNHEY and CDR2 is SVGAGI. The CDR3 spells CASSYSSQGFHEQYF.

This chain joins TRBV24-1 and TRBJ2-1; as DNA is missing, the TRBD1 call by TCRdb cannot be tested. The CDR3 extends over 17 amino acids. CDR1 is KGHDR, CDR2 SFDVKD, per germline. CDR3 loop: CATSDSSDSRTYNEQFF.

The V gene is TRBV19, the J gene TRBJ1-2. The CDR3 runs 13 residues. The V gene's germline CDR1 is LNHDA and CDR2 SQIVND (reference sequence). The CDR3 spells CASSIDGLYGYTF.

This CDR3 reads CASSFSPGEKLFF. V usage is TRBV5-5 and J usage is TRBJ1-4; the TCRdb call, TRBD1, lacks DNA for checking. The CDR3 has 13 amino acids. The germline gives CDR1 SGHKS, CDR2 YYEKEE (reference sequence).

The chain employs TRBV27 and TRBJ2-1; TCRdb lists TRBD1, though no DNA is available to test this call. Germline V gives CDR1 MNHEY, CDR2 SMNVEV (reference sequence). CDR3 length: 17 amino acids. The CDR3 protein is CASSLGDGGSSYNEQFF.

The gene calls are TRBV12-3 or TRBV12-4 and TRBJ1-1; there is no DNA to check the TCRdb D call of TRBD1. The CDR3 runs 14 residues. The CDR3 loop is CASRQGVLDTEAFF.

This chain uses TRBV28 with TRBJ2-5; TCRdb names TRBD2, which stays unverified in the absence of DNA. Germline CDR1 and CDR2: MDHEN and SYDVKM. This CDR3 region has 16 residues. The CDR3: CASRAYSGRAQETQYF.

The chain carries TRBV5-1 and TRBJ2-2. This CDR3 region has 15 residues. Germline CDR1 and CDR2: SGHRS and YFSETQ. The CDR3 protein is CASSLTSTNTGELFF.

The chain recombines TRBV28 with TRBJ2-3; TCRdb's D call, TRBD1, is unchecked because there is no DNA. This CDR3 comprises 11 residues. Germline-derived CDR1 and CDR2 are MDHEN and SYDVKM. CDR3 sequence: CATRGSDTQYF.

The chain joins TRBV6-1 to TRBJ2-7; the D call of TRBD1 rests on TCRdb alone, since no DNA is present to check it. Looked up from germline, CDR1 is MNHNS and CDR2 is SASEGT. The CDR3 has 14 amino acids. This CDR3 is CASSKTGVPYEQYF.

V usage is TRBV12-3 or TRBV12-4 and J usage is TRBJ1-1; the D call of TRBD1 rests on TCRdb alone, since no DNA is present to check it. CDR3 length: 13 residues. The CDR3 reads CASSLTGTTEAFF.